Listed below are T cell receptor beta chains from one sample, sequenced in a study of T cells after posttransplantation cyclophosphamide. The assay was immunoSEQ multiplex PCR, and TCRdb's table has in-frame clones only and misses some. This table holds tens of thousands of clones with no singletons; the top ten claim roughly 7%. The source material was PBMCs. The receptors derive from a woman aged 55-75 years in good health, CMV-negative, and a related stem cell transplant donor. Each CDR3 is given with its conserved first and last residue. Size is stated for part of the rows, as once, few or many counts, or as a class when the clone is expanded.

clone_size	j_call	v_call	cdr3_aa
many	TRBJ2-4	TRBV10-3	CAISASGARGAKNIQYF
many	TRBJ2-2	TRBV7-2	CASSLGGTGRYTGELFF
many	TRBJ2-2	TRBV6-5	CASTHPSGGAGELFF
many	TRBJ2-1	TRBV6-5	CASSYKGTGNNEQFF
many	TRBJ2-7	TRBV5-6	CASSPAKQYF
many	TRBJ2-5	TRBV5-1	CASSLEGTSGGYQETQYF
-	-	TRBV27	CASSLEGQGQGYEQYF
many	TRBJ2-2	TRBV5-1	CASSDGGSYTGELFF
many	TRBJ2-1	TRBV19	CASSPGVAGGYNEQFF
few	TRBJ2-5	TRBV11-2	CASSRQGGQETQYF